The T cell receptor beta chain under discussion was sequenced for a study of TIL therapy for anti-PD-1-resistant metastatic lung cancer. Sequencing used immunoSEQ v3. The protocol was immunoSEQ multiplex PCR, while the TCRdb copy is restricted to in-frame clones and leaves out a portion. The data show about 45,000 clones, 70% to 80% seen once. The CDR3 extends over 13 amino acids. Trimming shortened V by 0 bases and J by 7 bases, and 9 bases separated the two germline ends. The germline V gene has CDR1 MNHEY and CDR2 SMNVEV (reference sequence). Noted time point: pre-treatment sample, taken before nivolumab and TIL therapy. Enrollment ran from late 2017 to early 2020.

Here the sequenced sample was blood, taken at baseline. The V gene is TRBV27, the J gene TRBJ1-2, with D possibly TRBD1 on 5 matching bases. The TCR was taken from a man aged 65 to 79 with non-small cell lung cancer. This CDR3 is CASSLSGLSGYTF. As DNA, the CDR3 is TGTGCCAGCAGTTTATCGGGACTCAGTGGCTACACCTTC.